The 21 T cell receptor beta chains presented below share a single source sample, sequenced in a study of control samples from healthy donors and cancer patients. Measured with immunoSEQ multiplex PCR; TCRdb has only the in-frame clones, and not every one. The sample shows approximately 110,000 clones, 90% of them seen only once. The sequenced sample consisted of blood. The receptor set was obtained from a human donor in good health. The donor label of this sample is uncertain.

There are a few counts of this clone. This chain uses TRBV27 with TRBJ2-7; D gene unclear. CDR1 and CDR2 from the germline V gene are MNHEY and SMNVEV (reference sequence). The length of the CDR3 is 16 residues. The V gene lost 4 bases and the J gene lost 3 bases, with 19 bases spanning the gap. CDR3 residues: CASSSILGRLHYEQYF. CDR3 in DNA: TGTGCCAGCAGTTCTATATTAGGACGGCTGCACTACGAGCAGTACTTC.

This rearrangement joins TRBV19 to TRBJ1-4; no clear D gene. The ends were cut back, 0 bases at V and 0 bases at J, with 8 bases in the middle. CDR1 and CDR2 from the germline V gene are LNHDA and SQIVND (reference sequence). The CDR3 sequence is 16 residues long. The chain's CDR3 is CASSIESGPTNEKLFF. The DNA of the CDR3 is TGTGCCAGTAGTATAGAAAGCGGGCCAACTAATGAAAAACTGTTTTTT. The variable domain in full, with the rest retrieved from reference TRBV19 and TRBJ1-4, is DGGITQSPKYLFRKEGQNVTLSCEQNLNHDAMYWYRQDPGQGLRLIYYSQIVNDFQKGDIAEGYSVSREKKESFPLTVTSAQKNPTAFYLCASSIESGPTNEKLFFGSGTQLSVL.

The chain has TRBV9 and TRBJ2-3; D is uncertain. The CDR3 spans 15 residues. V lost 0 bases and J 1 base, leaving 9 bases between the germline ends. Germline CDR1 is SGDLS and CDR2 is YYNGEE. CDR3 nucleotide sequence: TGTGCCAGCAGCGTAGGCGGAAGGGGCACAGATACGCAGTATTTT. Its protein product is CASSVGGRGTDTQYF.

The chain joins TRBV6-2 or TRBV6-3 to TRBJ2-2; 7 bases fit TRBD2. V lost 5 bases, J lost 2 bases, and 5 bases stayed unmatched. The CDR3 loop spans 15 amino acids. CDR1 is MNHEY, CDR2 SVGEGT, per germline. CDR3 amino acids: CASSRLAANTGELFF. DNA of the CDR3: TGTGCCAGCAGTCGGCTAGCGGCAAACACCGGGGAGCTGTTTTTT.

This clone has just one count. The rearrangement joins TRBV29-1 to TRBJ1-1; TRBD1 matches at 7 bases. Germline CDR1 is SQVTM and CDR2 is ANQGSEA. The CDR3 covers 15 residues. V shed 7 bases, J shed 0 bases, and the junction held 11 bases outside the gene matches. This chain's CDR3 is CSAGTASSLNTEAFF. DNA for the CDR3: TGCAGCGCCGGGACAGCAAGTTCTCTGAACACTGAAGCTTTCTTT. The full variable domain, completed using reference TRBV29-1 and TRBJ1-1, is SAVISQKPSRDICQRGTSLTIQCQVDSQVTMMFWYRQQPGQSLTLIATANQGSEATYESGFVIDKFPISRPNLTFSTLTVSNMSPEDSSIYLCSAGTASSLNTEAFFGQGTRLTVV.

The chain links TRBV12-3 or TRBV12-4 to TRBJ2-3; D tentatively reads TRBD1 or TRBD2 (5 bases each). The germline V and J ends were trimmed by 6 bases and 9 bases, with 16 bases remaining between them. The CDR3 extends over 13 amino acids. The CDR3 reads CASRFENRDTQYF. CDR3 bases: TGTGCCAGCAGATTTGAGAACCGGGACACGCAGTATTTT.

The chain uses TRBV4-1 and TRBJ2-2; 7 nucleotides agree with TRBD1. V was clipped by 1 base and J by 8 bases; unmatched bases: 19. The CDR3 extends over 19 amino acids. Germline V gene data show CDR1 as MGHRA and CDR2 as YSYEKL. CDR3 nucleotide sequence: TGCGCCAGCAGCCAAGGGGAACGAGTAGGACAGGTGGCCCTGGGGGAGCTGTTTTTT. This sequence encodes CASSQGERVGQVALGELFF.

This chain links TRBV19 with TRBJ1-6; D is undetermined. Germline V gene data show CDR1 as LNHDA and CDR2 as SQIVND (reference sequence). The ends were cut back, 10 bases at V and 9 bases at J, with 19 bases in the middle. This CDR3 spans 14 amino acids. The CDR3 region is CATKQTLVGSPLHF. The CDR3 DNA is TGTGCCACCAAACAGACACTCGTGGGTTCACCCCTCCACTTT.

The chain has TRBV5-1 and TRBJ2-1, with D perhaps TRBD2 (6 bases). This CDR3 has 15 residues. Trimming pared 3 bases from V and 6 bases from J, leaving 16 bases between. CDR1 is SGHRS, CDR2 YFSETQ, per germline. CDR3 coding DNA: TGCGCCAGCAGCTCGTCTGGGCCCGGGAGCAATGAGCAGTTCTTC. Encoded protein: CASSSSGPGSNEQFF.

This chain links TRBV5-1 with TRBJ1-2, with D hard to call. This CDR3 comprises 13 residues. V gave up 7 bases and J gave up 3 bases, with 13 bases separating them. The germline V gene has CDR1 SGHRS and CDR2 YFSETQ. The CDR3 coding sequence is TGCGCCAGCCGCCCGGAGGGATACTATGGCTACACCTTC. This sequence encodes CASRPEGYYGYTF.

The chain recombines TRBV2 with TRBJ2-3; 8 bases map to TRBD1. CDR1 is SNHLY, CDR2 FYNNEI, per germline. The CDR3 runs 15 residues. V lost 6 bases, J lost 5 bases, and 10 bases stayed unmatched. CDR3 DNA sequence: TGTGCCAGCAGGGGCGACAGGGGACGGGGAGATACGCAGTATTTT. It yields the protein CASRGDRGRGDTQYF.

Concerning this clone itself: One end of the junction does not line up with germline, which may come from a read error. The chain has TRBV18 and TRBJ2-7, with a tentative D call TRBD2 (7 bases). This CDR3 spans 14 amino acids. In germline, CDR1 is KGHSH, CDR2 LQKENI. CDR3 DNA sequence: TGTGCCAGCGCACCCACACAGGGAGGGGGAGAGCAGTACTTC. It yields the protein CASAPTQGGGEQYF.

The chain couples TRBV12-5 to TRBJ2-5, with TRBD2 matching over 12 bases. Per germline, CDR1 LGHNT and CDR2 FRNRAP. This CDR3 region has 13 residues. Unmatched junction bases numbered 0, after V lost 6 bases and J lost 4 bases. The CDR3 DNA follows: TGTGCTAGTGGGACTAGCGGGGGAGAGACCCAGTACTTC. Protein: CASGTSGGETQYF.

V gene TRBV30 combines with J gene TRBJ2-2; 7 bases map to TRBD1. Germline V gene lookup returns CDR1 GTSNPN and CDR2 SVGIG (reference sequence). Unmatched junction bases numbered 5, after V lost 2 bases and J lost 2 bases. CDR3 length: 15 residues. CDR3: CAWSITGANTGELFF. The CDR3 coding sequence is TGTGCCTGGAGTATCACAGGGGCCAACACCGGGGAGCTGTTTTTT.

The chain links TRBV3-1 (or the pseudogene TRBV3-2) to TRBJ2-4; weak D call: TRBD2 (5 bases). In germline, CDR1 is LGHDT, CDR2 YNNKEL (reference sequence). V was pared by 2 bases and J by 8 bases, with 13 bases between. The CDR3 sequence is 14 residues long. Here the CDR3 reads CASSQSDGVDIQYF. The CDR3 nucleotides read TGTGCCAGCAGCCAATCTGACGGGGTGGACATTCAGTACTTC.

This clone was counted a single time. The chain has TRBV11-2 and TRBJ1-2, with D possibly matching TRBD1 (5 bases). V lost 5 bases, J lost 4 bases, and 14 bases lay in between. This CDR3 comprises 14 residues. Germline loops: CDR1 SGHAT, CDR2 FQNNGV. This CDR3 reads CASSDRGLVYGYTF. CDR3 nucleotide sequence: TGTGCCAGCAGCGACCGGGGGTTGGTCTATGGCTACACCTTC.

The chain carries TRBV12-5 and TRBJ1-5; TRBD1 might be the D (5 bases). The germline V and J ends were trimmed by 6 bases and 4 bases, with 10 bases remaining between them. The CDR3 loop spans 13 amino acids. The germline V gene encodes CDR1 LGHNT and CDR2 FRNRAP. For the CDR3, the DNA is TGTGCTAGTGGCTCCGACAGAAATCAGCCCCAGCATTTT. This codes for CASGSDRNQPQHF.

J is TRBJ2-5 and V is TRBV3-1 (or the pseudogene TRBV3-2); a weak D match, TRBD2 (6 bases). Germline CDR1 LGHDT, CDR2 YNNKEL (reference sequence). This CDR3 is 18 amino acids long. Trimming took off 1 base at V and 0 bases at J, with 18 bases between the two ends. CDR3 coding DNA: TGTGCCAGCAGCCAAGCGCGCCGTCCGGGGGAGTACCAAGAGACCCAGTACTTC. This translates into CASSQARRPGEYQETQYF.

The chain recombines TRBV28 with TRBJ1-1; no clear D gene. The V end lost 6 bases, the J end lost 12 bases, and 17 bases lay between the germline ends. Per germline, CDR1 MDHEN and CDR2 SYDVKM. This CDR3 contains 12 residues. This chain's CDR3 is CASSPSTGRTFF. The CDR3 DNA sequence: TGTGCCAGCAGCCCCTCGACCGGGAGAACTTTCTTT. The variable domain in full, completed from reference TRBV28 and TRBJ1-1, reads DVKVTQSSRYLVKRTGEKVFLECVQDMDHENMFWYRQDPGLGLRLIYFSYDVKMKEKGDIPEGYSVSREKKERFSLILESASTNQTSMYLCASSPSTGRTFFGQGTRLTVV.

The chain links TRBV6-5 to TRBJ2-2; tentative D call: TRBD1 (6 bases). This CDR3 has 12 amino acids. Germline V gene data show CDR1 as MNHEY and CDR2 as SVGAGI. Trimming removed 6 bases from V and 4 bases from J, with 6 bases in between. The CDR3 sequence is CASRDSTGELFF. DNA of the CDR3: TGTGCCAGCAGGGACAGCACCGGGGAGCTGTTTTTT.

Only one count was recorded for this clone. The genes are TRBV2 and TRBJ1-1; D is unresolved. Germline CDR1 reads SNHLY; CDR2 reads FYNNEI. V shed 4 bases and J shed 5 bases, with 5 bases lying between them. The CDR3 is made up of 11 amino acids. The CDR3 nucleotides are TGTGCCAGCAGTGTTGGGACTGAAGCTTTCTTT. It specifies CASSVGTEAFF.